This T cell receptor (beta chain) is drawn from a study of blood T cell repertoires in COVID-19. The assay was immunoSEQ multiplex PCR, and TCRdb's table has in-frame clones only and misses some. The sample contains around 280,000 clones, 87% of which appear only once. The TCR comes from a woman aged 50 to 60 who had recovered from COVID-19. Sequenced material: peripheral blood.

The CDR3 sequence is CASSLGAGTGQETQYF. The DNA of the CDR3 is TGTGCCAGCAGCTTAGGGGCCGGGACAGGGCAAGAGACCCAGTACTTC. This chain uses TRBV7-2 with TRBJ2-5, with 9 bases that match TRBD1. Germline CDR1 reads SGHTA; CDR2 reads FQGNSA. The J segment lost 2 bases and the V segment lost 1 base, leaving 5 bases of the junction unmatched. This CDR3 region has 16 residues.